This T cell receptor beta chain emerged from a study of T cells in women clearing cervical HPV infection. Across the study: HLA type could not be excluded as a confounder.

Regarding this clone: Its antigen is unidentified. The read ends 3 residues early relative to the CDR3; the germline J gene fills the gap.

V dropped 5 bases and J dropped 2; count of bases not matched to a gene: 11. The CDR3 is 16 amino acids. General study results and limits: CIN3+ cases had significantly higher TCR richness than controls; evenness did not differ.

Using immunoSEQ multiplex PCR, the repertoire was profiled, and TCRdb retains in-frame clones only, with some absent. The sample data list approximately 35,000 clones. This TCR was recovered from a woman aged 18-70 years with a cervical HPV16 infection that either progressed to CIN3+ or cleared (not recorded which). The chain combines TRBV23-1 with TRBJ2-5, with 7 positions matching TRBD1. TRBV23-1 qualifies as an ORF whose function is uncertain. Material: blood buffy coat. The CDR3 DNA, read in part, is TGCGCCAGCAGTACCCCCGACAGGGATCAACAAGAGACC. Encoded protein: CASSTPDRDQQET. In full, the CDR3 reads CASSTPDRDQQETQYF.